This T cell receptor (beta chain) was captured by sequencing in a study of blood T cell repertoires in COVID-19 (dated by TCRdb to about 2020). Context from the whole study: Samples from collaborators originated in the United States, Italy and Spain and spanned both the acute and convalescent phases of COVID-19. The samples were drawn from the first 160 participants of the ongoing ImmuneRACE study and from under 1,500 subjects provided by 6 global collaborators. Nearly every sample came with metadata listing a de-identified subject ID, COVID-19 status, age in years and sex. Deeply sampled blood TCRbeta repertoires from subjects exposed to, actively infected with, or recovered from COVID-19 were included in the dataset. Where available, HLA class I and class II types were obtained from metadata supplied by the sample provider rather than from assay-based typing. The repertoires were released in a freely available public database intended as a resource for research on the immune response to SARS-CoV-2. The prospective study material was composed of cDNA or gDNA derived from T cells, B-cell-depleted T cells, or PBMCs.

Trimming removed 4 bases from V and 2 bases from J; the gene matches leave 2 bases unexplained. The germline V gene encodes CDR1 SGHRS and CDR2 YFSETQ. The CDR3 runs 13 residues from the cysteine to the phenylalanine. Only CDR3 DNA remains: 39 bases, in frame from the first base. For this clone: Its antigen remains undetermined. There are no base qualities to consult, and no much larger clone falls within one base. The same CDR3 can be traced to other DNA sequences in this sample.

TCRbeta CDR3 regions were amplified from genomic DNA by means of the immunoSEQ Assay, a bias-controlled multiplex PCR. The source study handled its data this way. The number of nucleated cells in each sample was estimated by amplification of reference gene primers within the assay. To quantify the absolute abundance of each unique TCRbeta CDR3 rearrangement, sequence reads were collapsed and filtered. Productive Simpson clonality was computed per sample as the square root of Simpson's diversity index over productive rearrangements. In TCRdb, the immuneACCESS table is reduced to in-frame sequences with V and J assigned. These tables do not hold every clone; where another copy was compared, an unresolved V gene accounts for under half, and the others remain unexplained. The V and J calls and clone size are taken from that table; D and trimming were inferred from the DNA. For this sample the table gives roughly 150,000 clones, of which approximately 91% were detected only once. The biggest ten clones account for around 5.1% of the sample.

Points the paper makes about the study in general: The amount of clinical and demographic metadata varied by source and participant and was provided uncurated.

At one collaborating source in Seattle, patients were enrolled during active infection and were followed longitudinally through the course of disease. The collaborating institutions used their own protocols to collect whole blood in K2EDTA tubes. Collaborator samples were shipped for TCRbeta analysis as frozen whole blood, isolated PBMCs, or DNA extracted from either sample type. This receptor was taken from a man aged 18 to 35 with COVID-19, enrolled during active disease. Sequences were obtained from peripheral blood. The chain is made from TRBV5-1 and TRBJ2-7; 8 central nucleotides agree with TRBD1. The CDR3 reads as follows: CASSTDRAYEQYF. The DNA reads as follows: TGCGCCAGCAGCACGGACAGGGCCTACGAGCAGTACTTC.